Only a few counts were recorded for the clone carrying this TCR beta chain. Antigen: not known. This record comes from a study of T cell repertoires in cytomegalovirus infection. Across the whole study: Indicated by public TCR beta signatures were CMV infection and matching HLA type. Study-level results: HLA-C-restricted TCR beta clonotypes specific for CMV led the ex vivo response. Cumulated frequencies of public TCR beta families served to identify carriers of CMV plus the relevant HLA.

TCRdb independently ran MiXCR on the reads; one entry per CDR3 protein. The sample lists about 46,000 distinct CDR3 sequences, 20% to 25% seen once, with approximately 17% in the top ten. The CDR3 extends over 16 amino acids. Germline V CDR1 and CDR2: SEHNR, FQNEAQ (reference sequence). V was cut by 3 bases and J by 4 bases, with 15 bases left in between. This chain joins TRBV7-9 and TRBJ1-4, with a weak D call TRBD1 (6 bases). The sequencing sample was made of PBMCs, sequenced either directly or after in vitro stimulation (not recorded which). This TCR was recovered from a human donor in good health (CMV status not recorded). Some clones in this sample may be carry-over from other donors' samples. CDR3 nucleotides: TGTGCCAGCAGCTTCCCGCCGGGACAAGTTAATGAAAAACTGTTTTTT. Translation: CASSFPPGQVNEKLFF.